What follows are 9 T cell receptor beta chains derived from one specimen sequenced in a study of regulatory T cells in long-lasting Graves disease (dated by TCRdb to the early 2020s). The sample's time point label, decoded: newly diagnosed GD, antithyroid drugs for less than 3 months. For both TCR sequencing and RNA sequencing, RNA was extracted from PBMCs using TRIzol. The library came from multiplex PCR. The sequencer listed for this sample is Illumina HiSeq 4000. CDR3 regions were amplified by Arm-PCR with iRepertoire HTBI primers to construct TCR beta libraries. In TCRdb, the public reads were trimmed at Q25 with fastp and aligned with MiXCR, with productive beta chains retained. Duplicate CDR3 protein sequences are folded into a single record with the most common DNA and genes. The sample table shows 350,000 to 500,000 distinct CDR3 sequences, and about 16% are seen once. The top ten hold less than 30% of the sample.

The same data also contributed to another study, on T cells in Graves' hyperthyroidism and ophthalmopathy.

The sequences come from peripheral blood mononuclear cells (PBMCs), collected at new diagnosis, from a patient treated with antithyroid drugs. These receptors all stem from a woman younger than 30 with Graves disease. Donor details come from another sample of the same person, matched by shared clones.

Note on this clonotype: A much larger clone is a single base away; this may be a read error. V usage is TRBV12-3 or TRBV12-4 and J usage is TRBJ2-2; perhaps TRBD2 as D (5 bases). The CDR3 contains 13 residues. Trimming removed 8 bases from V and 6 bases from J, with 13 bases in between. CDR3 sequence reads: CASGDTGSGELFF. The CDR3 DNA is TGTGCCAGCGGGGATACGGGGTCCGGGGAGCTGTTTTTT.

The chain carries TRBV6-2 or TRBV6-3 and TRBJ2-1; weak D call: TRBD2 (6 bases). V was shortened by 8 bases and J by 0 bases, with 17 bases between the two germline ends. Germline V gives CDR1 MNHEY, CDR2 SVGEGT. The CDR3 is 16 residues long. The CDR3 DNA is TGTGCCAGCGCTGATAGGGCCGGGAGCTCCTACAATGAGCAGTTCTTC. It is translated as CASADRAGSSYNEQFF.

This clonotype was observed many times. The chain recombines TRBV3-1 with TRBJ2-7; D remains ambiguous. V gave up 5 bases and J gave up 2 bases, with 10 bases separating them. The length of the CDR3 is 13 residues. Germline CDR1 reads LGHDT; CDR2 reads YNNKEL (reference sequence). The CDR3 region has the DNA TGTGCCAGCAGCAACCTCCGCACCTACGAGCAGTACTTC. Its translation is CASSNLRTYEQYF.

In its sample, this clonotype was seen many times. The gene calls are TRBV12-3 or TRBV12-4 and TRBJ1-1, with D perhaps matching TRBD1 (5 bases). Deletions cut 7 bases from V and 1 base from J, with 16 bases between. The length of the CDR3 is 15 residues. CDR3 residues: CASTLWGIGNTEAFF. The CDR3, as DNA: TGTGCCAGCACCCTCTGGGGGATTGGGAACACTGAAGCTTTCTTT.

The genes are TRBV14 and TRBJ2-5; the match to TRBD1 covers 7 bases. The CDR3 covers 15 residues. With V trimmed by 4 bases and J by 3 bases, 8 bases remained unmatched. From germline, CDR1 is SGHDN and CDR2 FVKESK. The CDR3: CASSPQQGIEETQYF. CDR3 nucleotides: TGTGCCAGCAGCCCACAACAGGGGATCGAAGAGACCCAGTACTTC.

This clonotype has at least ten counts. The chain couples TRBV2 to TRBJ2-2, with 11 bases lining up with TRBD2. Germline CDR1 SNHLY, CDR2 FYNNEI. The CDR3 has 19 amino acids. J gave up 4 bases and V 6 bases, and 16 bases lay outside the gene matches. This chain's CDR3 is CASSPAGSGRADFTGELFF. The CDR3 nucleotides read TGTGCCAGCAGCCCGGCGGGTAGCGGGAGGGCCGATTTCACCGGGGAGCTGTTTTTT.

This clonotype has ten or more counts. The chain uses TRBV27 and TRBJ2-5; 7 bases line up with TRBD2. With 6 bases clipped from V and 9 bases from J, the junction kept 7 bases outside the gene matches. Germline V gene lookup returns CDR1 MNHEY and CDR2 SMNVEV (reference sequence). CDR3 length: 12 amino acids. CDR3 sequence reads: CASSSYRGAQYF. The CDR3 DNA is TGTGCCAGCAGCTCATACCGGGGGGCCCAGTACTTC.

Notes on this clonotype: A much larger clone lies a single base off, so this may be a read error. The chain uses TRBV6-2 or TRBV6-3 and TRBJ2-5; D may be TRBD1 or TRBD2 (5 bases each). The V end lost 2 bases, the J end lost 5 bases, and 15 bases lay between the germline ends. Per germline, CDR1 MNHEY and CDR2 SVGEGT. The CDR3 spans 15 residues. CDR3 DNA sequence: TGTGCCAGCAGTTACCCGAGGGGCCGCCGGGAGACCCAGTACTTC. Protein sequence: CASSYPRGRRETQYF.

The J gene is TRBJ1-3, the V gene TRBV7-9; 7 bases are a match to TRBD1. V lost 5 bases and J lost 0; bases outside the gene matches: 1. The CDR3 extends over 14 amino acids. CDR1 is SEHNR, CDR2 FQNEAQ, per germline (reference sequence). The CDR3 loop reads CASSRDSSGNTIYF. CDR3 bases: TGTGCCAGCAGCCGGGACAGCTCTGGAAACACCATATATTTT.